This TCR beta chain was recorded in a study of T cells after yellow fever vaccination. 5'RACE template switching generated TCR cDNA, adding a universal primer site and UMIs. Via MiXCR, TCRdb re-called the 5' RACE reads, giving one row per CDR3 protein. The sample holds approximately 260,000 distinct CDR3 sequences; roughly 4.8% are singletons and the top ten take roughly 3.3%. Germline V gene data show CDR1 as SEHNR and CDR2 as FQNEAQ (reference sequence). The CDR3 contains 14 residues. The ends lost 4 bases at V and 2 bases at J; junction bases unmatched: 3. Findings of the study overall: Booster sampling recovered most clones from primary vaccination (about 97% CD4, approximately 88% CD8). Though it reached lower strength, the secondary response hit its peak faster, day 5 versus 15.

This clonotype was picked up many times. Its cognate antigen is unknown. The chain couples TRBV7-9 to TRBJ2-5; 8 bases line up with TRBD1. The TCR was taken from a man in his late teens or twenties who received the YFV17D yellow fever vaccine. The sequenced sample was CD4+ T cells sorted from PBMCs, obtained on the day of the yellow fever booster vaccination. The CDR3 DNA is TGTGCCAGCAGCTCGAACAGGGGGCAAGAGACCCAGTACTTC. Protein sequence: CASSSNRGQETQYF.